One sample yielded the 14 T cell receptor beta chains listed below, sequenced in a study of blood T cell repertoires in COVID-19. The data were produced by immunoSEQ multiplex PCR, yet TCRdb's version contains in-frame clones alone and is incomplete. The table records roughly 120,000 clones, roughly nine tenths of them present only once. Sequencing was carried out using peripheral blood. Receptors were obtained from a man between 70 and 80 years old who had recovered from COVID-19.

This clone was recorded only once. The chain has TRBV5-1 and TRBJ2-5; the match to TRBD2 covers 9 bases. The germline CDR1 and CDR2 sequences are SGHRS and YFSETQ. The CDR3 is made up of 16 amino acids. J was trimmed by 1 base and V by 0 bases; bases with no gene match: 4. CDR3 sequence (DNA): TGCGCCAGCAGCTTGGACCCAGCGGGAGGCCAAGAGACCCAGTACTTC. It translates to CASSLDPAGGQETQYF.

The CDR3 protein is CASSQGARRTDTQYF. The CDR3 nucleotides read TGTGCCAGCAGCCAGGGGGCGCGACGCACAGATACGCAGTATTTT. This chain connects TRBV7-3 to TRBJ2-3, with 8 bases lining up with TRBD1. The trim removed 5 bases at V and 1 base at J, leaving 5 bases unmatched. Germline CDR1 reads SGHTA; CDR2 reads FQGTGA. This CDR3 is built from 15 residues. Combining the CDR3 with reference TRBV7-3 and TRBJ2-3 gives the whole variable domain GAGVSQTPSNKVTEKGKYVELRCDPISGHTALYWYRQSLGQGPEFLIYFQGTGAADDSGLPNDRFFAVRPEGSVSTLKIQRTERGDSAVYLCASSQGARRTDTQYFGPGTRLTVL.

The CDR3 DNA follows: TGTGCCAGCAGTCCTTTCTACTCCTACGAGCAGTACTTC. Its protein is CASSPFYSYEQYF. The chain links TRBV28 to TRBJ2-7; D uncertain. Germline V lookup: CDR1 MDHEN, CDR2 SYDVKM. There are 13 residues in the CDR3. V lost 5 bases and J lost 0, with 8 bases in between.

This clone showed up just a few times. The chain recombines TRBV18 with TRBJ1-1; D gene ambiguous. Trimming pared 6 bases from V and 1 base from J, leaving 12 bases between. This CDR3 has 14 amino acids. CDR1 and CDR2 (germline): KGHSH, LQKENI. Here the CDR3 reads CASSPFSRNTEAFF. CDR3 nucleotide sequence: TGTGCCAGCTCCCCATTTTCCCGGAACACTGAAGCTTTCTTT.

This clone turned up a few times. V is TRBV18 and J is TRBJ1-1; tentatively, D is TRBD1 (5 bases). From germline, CDR1 is KGHSH and CDR2 LQKENI. Trimming took 3 bases from V and 0 from J, leaving 14 bases between them. The CDR3 contains 16 residues. Here the CDR3 DNA reads TGTGCCAGCTCACCCCGTGGCGGCAGGGTGAACACTGAAGCTTTCTTT. Encoded protein: CASSPRGGRVNTEAFF.

This rearrangement joins TRBV2 to TRBJ2-2; 7 bases fit TRBD1. The V gene end was trimmed by 9 bases and the J gene end by 3 bases; junction bases not matched to a gene: 13. The CDR3 sequence is 16 residues long. The germline V gene has CDR1 SNHLY and CDR2 FYNNEI. The CDR3 reads CARGTIPGQYTGELFF. The CDR3 DNA follows: TGTGCCAGGGGAACGATCCCGGGACAGTACACCGGGGAGCTGTTTTTT.

The chain carries TRBV5-1 and TRBJ2-5; a weak D match, TRBD1 (5 bases). V lost 4 bases and J 2 bases, leaving 15 bases between the germline ends. The CDR3 covers 15 residues. Germline values: CDR1 SGHRS, CDR2 YFSETQ. CDR3 sequence: CASSPPTDRQETQYF. For the CDR3, the DNA is TGCGCCAGCAGCCCCCCGACAGATCGTCAAGAGACCCAGTACTTC.

This clone has just one count. The rearrangement uses TRBV7-9 and TRBJ2-4, with 11 bases aligning to TRBD2. In germline, CDR1 is SEHNR, CDR2 FQNEAQ (reference sequence). The length of the CDR3 is 17 residues. After removal of 2 bases from V and 7 bases from J, the junction contained 10 bases not matched to a gene. The CDR3 spells CASSLPYRLAGTNIQYF. For the CDR3, the DNA is TGTGCCAGCAGCTTACCTTATCGACTAGCGGGAACGAACATTCAGTACTTC.

This clone has only one observation. The chain couples TRBV3-1 (or the pseudogene TRBV3-2) to TRBJ2-7; TRBD1 is a possible D gene (5 bases). Germline V gene data show CDR1 as LGHDT and CDR2 as YNNKEL (reference sequence). Trimming pared 2 bases from V and 7 bases from J, leaving 9 bases between. This CDR3 has 12 amino acids. CDR3 coding DNA: TGTGCCAGCAGCCAACAGGGTCGAGAGCAGTACTTC. It encodes CASSQQGREQYF.

This rearrangement joins TRBV3-1 (or the pseudogene TRBV3-2) to TRBJ1-4, with D maybe TRBD1 (5 bases). Germline loops: CDR1 LGHDT, CDR2 YNNKEL (reference sequence). V was trimmed by 8 bases and J by 8 bases, leaving 18 bases between them. This CDR3 contains 14 residues. The DNA of the CDR3 is TGTGCCAGCGGAGCCGGGGGGACGTCCGAAAAACTGTTTTTT. Translating it yields CASGAGGTSEKLFF.

V usage is TRBV10-3 and J usage is TRBJ2-7, with a possible D match to TRBD1 (6 bases). Trimming shortened V by 3 bases and J by 7 bases, and 22 bases separated the two germline ends. Germline CDR1 ENHRY, CDR2 SYGVKD. The CDR3 sequence is 16 residues long. CDR3 sequence reads: CAISDFAQGPSGEQYF. CDR3 DNA: TGTGCCATCAGTGATTTTGCACAGGGCCCATCGGGGGAGCAGTACTTC.

The rearrangement uses TRBV2 and TRBJ2-3; 8 nucleotides align to TRBD1. CDR1 SNHLY and CDR2 FYNNEI come from the germline V gene. The CDR3 runs to 14 residues. With 6 bases clipped from V and 9 bases from J, the junction kept 11 bases outside the gene matches. CDR3 sequence (DNA): TGTGCCAGCAGCTTCGGACAGGGATACGGAACGCAGTATTTT. Amino acids: CASSFGQGYGTQYF.

The chain couples TRBV4-3 to TRBJ2-7; D might be TRBD2 (6 bases). V was clipped by 1 base and J by 3 bases, with 10 bases between them. This CDR3 contains 14 residues. In germline, CDR1 is LGHNA, CDR2 YSLEER. The CDR3 sequence: CASSQAFGSYEQYF. The CDR3 DNA follows: TGCGCCAGCAGCCAAGCGTTCGGGAGCTACGAGCAGTACTTC.

The chain has TRBV28 and TRBJ2-7; 7 bases map to TRBD2. The V segment lost 3 bases and the J segment 4 bases; nucleotides outside the gene matches: 9. In germline, CDR1 is MDHEN, CDR2 SYDVKM. The CDR3 has 15 amino acids. As DNA, the CDR3 is TGTGCCAGCAGTTTGTTCGGCGGGGGAAGGTACGAGCAGTACTTC. This translates into CASSLFGGGRYEQYF.